Below are 31 T cell receptor beta chains sequenced from a single sample in a study of cytomegalovirus exposure and HLA in healthy donors. PCR amplification relied on 60 Vbeta primers (plus 13 Jbeta primers). TCRdb keeps only in-frame clones here, not all; method: immunoSEQ multiplex PCR. This table has about 190,000 clones, over 80% appearing once. The specimen sequenced was PBMCs. The receptors derive from a man aged 30 to 45 in good health and CMV-seronegative.

The chain is built from TRBV18 and TRBJ2-3; TRBD2 agrees at 10 bases. Losses at the gene ends were 1 base for V and 3 bases for J; bases not matched to a gene: 10. There are 18 residues in the CDR3. Germline CDR1 reads KGHSH; CDR2 reads LQKENI. The CDR3 DNA reads as TGTGCCAGCTCACCACGCCCTCCTAGCGGGAGTTTGACAGATACGCAGTATTTT. It yields the protein CASSPRPPSGSLTDTQYF.

The chain couples TRBV7-2 to TRBJ2-1, with a possible D match to TRBD1 (5 bases). The CDR3 extends over 14 amino acids. V lost 5 bases, J lost 2 bases, and 10 bases lay in between. Germline V gene sequence: CDR1 SGHTA, CDR2 FQGNSA. The CDR3 DNA reads TGTGCCAGCAGCAGTTGGACAACCTACAATGAGCAGTTCTTC. This translates into CASSSWTTYNEQFF.

The chain links TRBV4-2 to TRBJ1-6; no definite D call. CDR1 is LGHNA, CDR2 YNFKEQ, per germline. Trimming stripped 0 bases from V and 11 bases from J, with 8 bases between. CDR3 length: 13 residues. Here the CDR3 reads CASSQDESAPLHF. In DNA, the CDR3 is TGTGCCAGCAGCCAAGATGAGTCGGCACCCCTCCACTTT.

This rearrangement joins TRBV6-6 to TRBJ2-7; the match to TRBD2 covers 9 bases. Germline trimming cut 0 bases from V and 4 bases from J; bases unmatched to any gene: 4. The CDR3 covers 15 residues. The germline CDR1 and CDR2 sequences are MNHNY and SVGAGI (reference sequence). The CDR3 DNA sequence: TGTGCCAGCAGTTACTCGAGCGGGAGGCAGTACGAGCAGTACTTC. This codes for CASSYSSGRQYEQYF.

The chain couples TRBV5-1 to TRBJ2-7; 10 nucleotides line up with TRBD2. V lost 5 bases and J lost 2; bases outside the gene matches: 13. Per germline, CDR1 SGHRS and CDR2 YFSETQ. CDR3 size: 17 residues. CDR3: CASSRASGSQGAYEQYF. Written as DNA, the CDR3 is TGCGCCAGCAGTAGGGCTAGCGGGAGTCAGGGGGCCTACGAGCAGTACTTC.

The V gene is TRBV19, the J gene TRBJ2-2; 7 bases line up with TRBD2. The CDR3 consists of 16 residues. Germline values: CDR1 LNHDA, CDR2 SQIVND (reference sequence). With V trimmed by 5 bases and J by 4 bases, 10 bases remained unmatched. The CDR3 is CASSRKRSGTTGELFF. As DNA, the CDR3 is TGTGCCAGTAGTCGCAAAAGGAGCGGGACCACCGGGGAGCTGTTTTTT.

This clone was seen just once. The V gene is TRBV7-9, the J gene TRBJ1-2; D not resolved. Trimming stripped 3 bases from V and 5 bases from J, with 16 bases between. The CDR3 is 15 amino acids. Per the germline V gene, CDR1 is SEHNR and CDR2 is FQNEAQ (reference sequence). CDR3 amino acids: CASSFTKTKLYGYTF. Here the CDR3 DNA reads TGTGCCAGCAGCTTCACAAAGACTAAACTGTATGGCTACACCTTC.

V usage is TRBV5-1 and J usage is TRBJ2-7, with TRBD1 matching 9 bases. Germline CDR1 SGHRS, CDR2 YFSETQ. V shed 5 bases and J 2 bases; nucleotides not matched to a gene: 5. The CDR3 loop spans 14 amino acids. This chain's CDR3 is CASRAGTGTYEQYF. CDR3 in DNA: TGCGCCAGCAGAGCCGGGACAGGGACCTACGAGCAGTACTTC. The whole variable domain, remainder taken from reference TRBV5-1 and TRBJ2-7, is KAGVTQTPRYLIKTRGQQVTLSCSPISGHRSVSWYQQTPGQGLQFLFEYFSETQRNKGNFPGRFSGRQFSNSRSEMNVSTLELGDSALYLCASRAGTGTYEQYFGPGTRLTVT.

The V call is TRBV18, the J call TRBJ2-3; 9 bases map to TRBD1. This CDR3 spans 15 amino acids. The ends lost 3 bases at V and 5 bases at J; junction bases unmatched: 6. Germline-derived CDR1 and CDR2 are KGHSH and LQKENI. CDR3 sequence: CASSPPGQGLDTQYF. CDR3 nucleotide sequence: TGTGCCAGCTCACCGCCGGGACAGGGTTTAGATACGCAGTATTTT. The full variable domain, completed using reference TRBV18 and TRBJ2-3, is NAGVMQNPRHLVRRRGQEARLRCSPMKGHSHVYWYRQLPEEGLKFMVYLQKENIIDESGMPKERFSAEFPKEGPSILRIQQVVRGDSAAYFCASSPPGQGLDTQYFGPGTRLTVL.

The gene calls are TRBV6-5 and TRBJ2-1, with TRBD1 matching over 7 bases. The CDR3 sequence is 13 residues long. The germline V gene encodes CDR1 MNHEY and CDR2 SVGAGI. After removal of 0 bases from V and 12 bases from J, the junction contained 5 bases not matched to a gene. CDR3 protein: CASSYSRGHGQFF. In nucleotides, the CDR3 is TGTGCCAGCAGTTACTCAAGGGGGCATGGGCAGTTCTTC.

To note about this clone: The identical CDR3 is also encoded by other nucleotide sequences in the sample. This sequence joins TRBV5-1 and TRBJ2-7; possible D gene TRBD1, 5 bases. Trimming took off 4 bases at V and 1 base at J, with 9 bases between the two ends. The CDR3 is 13 residues long. In germline, CDR1 is SGHRS, CDR2 YFSETQ. The CDR3 here is CASSLQGSYEQYF. The CDR3 DNA reads as TGCGCCAGCAGCCTCCAGGGTTCCTACGAGCAGTACTTC.

V is TRBV5-6 and J is TRBJ2-3; D gene uncertain. From germline, CDR1 is SGHDT and CDR2 YYEEEE. The CDR3 spans 11 residues. Between the trimmed V and J ends, which lost 3 bases and 7 bases, there was a span of 6 bases. CDR3 in DNA: TGTGCCAGCAGCTCTTTTAATACGCAGTATTTT. Translation: CASSSFNTQYF. Complete variable domain (other parts from reference TRBV5-6 and TRBJ2-3): DAGVTQSPTHLIKTRGQQVTLRCSPKSGHDTVSWYQQALGQGPQFIFQYYEEEERQRGNFPDRFSGHQFPNYSSELNVNALLLGDSALYLCASSSFNTQYFGPGTRLTVL.

This chain joins TRBV4-1 and TRBJ1-4; the match to TRBD1 covers 9 bases. The V gene's germline CDR1 is MGHRA and CDR2 YSYEKL. This CDR3 comprises 16 residues. Germline trimming cut 4 bases from V and 7 bases from J; bases unmatched to any gene: 10. CDR3 sequence reads: CASSPGLGQGSEKLFF. As DNA, the CDR3 is TGCGCCAGCAGCCCCGGGTTGGGACAGGGAAGTGAAAAACTGTTTTTT.

This chain connects TRBV5-4 to TRBJ2-1; 9 positions match TRBD1. Germline V lookup: CDR1 SGHNT, CDR2 YYREEE (reference sequence). This CDR3 has 14 residues. The trim removed 9 bases at V and 2 bases at J, leaving 6 bases unmatched. In DNA, the CDR3 is TGTGCCACCATGGGACAGGGAACCTACAATGAGCAGTTCTTC. This translates into CATMGQGTYNEQFF.

Here the CDR3 reads CSDQTGLQTGANYGYTF. The CDR3 DNA sequence: TGCAGCGACCAGACGGGCTTACAGACAGGGGCTAACTATGGCTACACCTTC. The V gene is TRBV29-1, the J gene TRBJ1-2; 8 nucleotides match TRBD1. Losses at the gene ends were 7 bases for V and 0 bases for J; bases not matched to a gene: 16. The CDR3 extends over 17 amino acids. Germline lookup yields CDR1 SQVTM and CDR2 ANQGSEA.

This rearrangement joins TRBV18 to TRBJ1-3; possibly TRBD1 for D (6 bases). The V gene lost 5 bases and the J gene lost 0 bases, with 17 bases spanning the gap. The CDR3 is 17 amino acids. CDR1 is KGHSH and CDR2 is LQKENI in the germline V gene. CDR3 amino acids: CASSSQGLRSSGNTIYF. The DNA for the CDR3 is TGTGCCAGCTCATCACAGGGACTCCGGAGCTCTGGAAACACCATATATTTT.

In this sample, this clone turned up a few times. This rearrangement joins TRBV6-1 to TRBJ1-5; a weak D match, TRBD1 (6 bases). The length of the CDR3 is 14 residues. CDR1 is MNHNS, CDR2 SASEGT, per germline. Trimming took 3 bases from V and 3 from J, leaving 9 bases between them. The CDR3 nucleotides read TGTGCCAGCAGTGAGAACAGGGCCAATCAGCCCCAGCATTTT. It is translated as CASSENRANQPQHF.

The gene calls are TRBV28 and TRBJ1-5; no firm D call. V lost 7 bases, J lost 0 bases, and 10 bases lay in between. The CDR3 length is 14 residues. Germline V gives CDR1 MDHEN, CDR2 SYDVKM. The CDR3 sequence is CASKEENSNQPQHF. For the CDR3, the DNA is TGTGCCAGCAAGGAGGAAAATAGCAATCAGCCCCAGCATTTT.

Worth noting for this clone: This is likely a read error, given that the CDR3 carries no conserved phenylalanine or tryptophan at its end. It is unclear where the CDR3 begins or ends on the DNA, so no DNA is shown, and the CDR3 is as TCRdb lists it. Additional DNA sequences in this sample encode the identical CDR3. This chain uses TRBV4-3 with TRBJ2-3; the table calls TRBD1, which could not be checked here. The CDR3 sequence runs 9 residues, both termini included. Per germline, CDR1 LGHNA and CDR2 YSLEER. CDR3 protein: CASSNTGEA.

As to this clone: This same CDR3 is encoded by further DNA sequences in the sample. The gene calls are TRBV16 and TRBJ2-5, with D perhaps matching TRBD1 (5 bases). V lost 0 bases and J 1 base, leaving 9 bases between the germline ends. CDR1 KGHSY and CDR2 FQNENV come from the germline V gene. The CDR3 has 15 amino acids. CDR3 protein: CASSQSQGPQETQYF. Written as DNA, the CDR3 is TGTGCCAGCAGCCAATCGCAGGGCCCCCAAGAGACCCAGTACTTC. The full variable domain, completed using reference TRBV16 and TRBJ2-5, is GEEVAQTPKHLVRGEGQKAKLYCAPIKGHSYVFWYQQVLKNEFKFLISFQNENVFDETGMPKERFSAKCLPNSPCSLEIQATKLEDSAVYFCASSQSQGPQETQYFGPGTRLLVL.

This clone came up a few times. This chain connects TRBV5-1 to TRBJ2-7; 7 bases agree with TRBD2. The V and J ends lost 0 bases and 7 bases, in that order; junction bases with no gene match: 4. Germline assignment: CDR1 SGHRS and CDR2 YFSETQ. The CDR3 is 13 amino acids. CDR3 residues: CASSLGAGEEQYF. Written as DNA, the CDR3 is TGCGCCAGCAGCTTGGGGGCGGGGGAAGAGCAGTACTTC.

J is TRBJ1-5 and V is TRBV5-1; maybe TRBD1 (5 bases). The germline V gene has CDR1 SGHRS and CDR2 YFSETQ. CDR3 length: 17 residues. Trimming stripped 4 bases from V and 0 bases from J, with 17 bases between. The CDR3: CASSPYRQSNSNQPQHF. The DNA of the CDR3 is TGCGCCAGCAGCCCATACAGACAGTCTAATAGCAATCAGCCCCAGCATTTT.

The chain joins TRBV6-1 to TRBJ1-5; 9 bases match TRBD1. There are 13 residues in the CDR3. The germline CDR1 and CDR2 sequences are MNHNS and SASEGT. J gave up 9 bases and V 4 bases, and 4 bases lay outside the gene matches. The CDR3 region has the DNA TGTGCCAGCAGTGGGACAGGGGCATCGCCCCAGCATTTT. Its protein product is CASSGTGASPQHF.

The chain joins TRBV4-3 to TRBJ1-2, with D possibly being TRBD1 (5 bases). The V end lost 1 base, the J end lost 2 bases, and 11 bases lay between the germline ends. Germline V gives CDR1 LGHNA, CDR2 YSLEER. This CDR3 region has 15 residues. CDR3 residues: CASSQVHGGNYGYTF. CDR3 in DNA: TGCGCCAGCAGCCAAGTGCACGGGGGAAACTATGGCTACACCTTC.

The chain joins TRBV27 to TRBJ2-7; 7 bases agree with TRBD2. Germline CDR1 reads MNHEY; CDR2 reads SMNVEV (reference sequence). Trimming cost V 4 bases and J 3 bases; bases outside gene matches: 3. This CDR3 has 13 residues. The CDR3 protein is CASSSGGGYEQYF. In DNA form, the CDR3 reads TGTGCCAGCAGTTCGGGCGGGGGCTACGAGCAGTACTTC.

The gene calls are TRBV14 and TRBJ2-1, with TRBD2 identical over 10 bases. This CDR3 is built from 15 residues. In germline, CDR1 is SGHDN, CDR2 FVKESK. V gave up 4 bases and J gave up 6 bases; unmatched junction bases: 6. The CDR3 loop reads CASSPRLAGGNEQFF. The CDR3 DNA sequence: TGTGCCAGCAGCCCCAGACTAGCGGGTGGCAATGAGCAGTTCTTC.

CDR3 bases: TGTGCCAGCAGCTTGGGCGCACCGAACACCGGGGAGCTGTTTTTT. Its protein is CASSLGAPNTGELFF. The chain combines TRBV11-3 with TRBJ2-2; D is uncertain. Germline assignment: CDR1 SGHNT and CDR2 YENEEA. This CDR3 region has 15 residues. Trimming stripped 3 bases from V and 0 bases from J, with 8 bases between.

The chain links TRBV25-1 to TRBJ1-3, with 7 bases aligning to TRBD1. From germline, CDR1 is MGHDK and CDR2 SYGVNS. Trimming removed 2 bases from V and 3 bases from J; junction bases left unmatched: 7. The CDR3 spans 16 residues. The CDR3 DNA sequence: TGTGCCAGCAGTGAAAAGCAGGGGGATTATGGAAACACCATATATTTT. This sequence encodes CASSEKQGDYGNTIYF.

V and J are TRBV19 and TRBJ2-5; weak D call: TRBD1 (5 bases). CDR1 is LNHDA and CDR2 is SQIVND in the germline V gene (reference sequence). V was clipped by 8 bases and J by 4 bases, with 14 bases between them. The CDR3 runs 13 residues. The CDR3 nucleotides are TGTGCCAGTCCCGACAGAATCCTAGAGACCCAGTACTTC. Amino acids: CASPDRILETQYF.

The rearrangement joins TRBV28 to TRBJ1-5; D uncertain. This CDR3 spans 13 amino acids. From germline, CDR1 is MDHEN and CDR2 SYDVKM. Between the trimmed V and J ends, which lost 2 bases and 5 bases, there was a span of 7 bases. The CDR3 protein is CASSLQAHQPQHF. CDR3 coding DNA: TGTGCCAGCAGTTTACAGGCTCATCAGCCCCAGCATTTT.

V gene TRBV30 combines with J gene TRBJ2-7, with TRBD2 identical over 8 bases. The CDR3 is made up of 17 amino acids. The germline CDR1 and CDR2 sequences are GTSNPN and SVGIG (reference sequence). The V segment lost 4 bases and the J segment 0 bases; nucleotides outside the gene matches: 14. The DNA for the CDR3 is TGTGCCTGGACCCAAGGTAGCGGGACCTATTTCTCCTACGAGCAGTACTTC. This sequence encodes CAWTQGSGTYFSYEQYF.